This entry concerns a single T cell receptor beta chain. This entry is derived from a study of identifying expanded T cells in peripheral blood. Clones were read by immunoSEQ multiplex PCR, and TCRdb kept only the in-frame ones, dropping some. The sample records around 82,000 clones, roughly 84% being singletons. V lost 2 bases to trimming and J lost 3 bases, with 11 bases between them. The CDR3 is made up of 14 amino acids. CDR1 SGHNT and CDR2 YYREEE come from the germline V gene (reference sequence). The sample comprised blood. The TCR originated in a person aged 18 to 70 in good health. The chain carries TRBV5-4 and TRBJ1-1, with D possibly being TRBD1 (5 bases). Here the CDR3 DNA reads TGTGCCAGCAGCTTCATAGGGACGGACACTGAAGCTTTCTTT. Protein product: CASSFIGTDTEAFF.